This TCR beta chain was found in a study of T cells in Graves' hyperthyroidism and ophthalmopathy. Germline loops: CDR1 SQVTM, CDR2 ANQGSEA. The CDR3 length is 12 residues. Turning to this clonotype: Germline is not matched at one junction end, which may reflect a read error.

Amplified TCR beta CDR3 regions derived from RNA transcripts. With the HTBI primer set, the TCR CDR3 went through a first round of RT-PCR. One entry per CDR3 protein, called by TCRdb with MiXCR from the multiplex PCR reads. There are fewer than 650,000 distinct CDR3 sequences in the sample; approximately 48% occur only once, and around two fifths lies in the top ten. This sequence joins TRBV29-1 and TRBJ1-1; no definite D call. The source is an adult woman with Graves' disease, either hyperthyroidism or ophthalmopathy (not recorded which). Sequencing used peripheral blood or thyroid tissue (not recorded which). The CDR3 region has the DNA TGCAGCGTTGCGGCAGGCCCCACTGAGGCTTTCTTT. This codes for CSVAAGPTEAFF.